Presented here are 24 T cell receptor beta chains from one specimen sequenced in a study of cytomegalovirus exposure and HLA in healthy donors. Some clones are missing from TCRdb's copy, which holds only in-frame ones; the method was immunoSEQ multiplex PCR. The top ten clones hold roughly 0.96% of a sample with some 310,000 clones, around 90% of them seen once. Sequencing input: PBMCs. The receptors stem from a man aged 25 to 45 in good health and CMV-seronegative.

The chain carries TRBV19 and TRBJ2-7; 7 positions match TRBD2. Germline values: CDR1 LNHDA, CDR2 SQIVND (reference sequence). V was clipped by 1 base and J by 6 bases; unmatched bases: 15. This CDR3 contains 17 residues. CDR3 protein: CASSIGGDLRRGVEQYF. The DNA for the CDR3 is TGTGCCAGTAGTATAGGCGGGGATCTTCGCCGGGGGGTCGAGCAGTACTTC.

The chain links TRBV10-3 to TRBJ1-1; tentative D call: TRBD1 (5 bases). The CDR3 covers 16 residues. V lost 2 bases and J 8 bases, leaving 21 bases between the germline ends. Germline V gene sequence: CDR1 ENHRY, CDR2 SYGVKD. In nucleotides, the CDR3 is TGTGCCATCAGTGAGGGGGGACGGCAGGGCGGGGTGGAAGCTTTCTTT. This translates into CAISEGGRQGGVEAFF.

The DNA for the CDR3 is TGTGCCAGTAGTACCCGACAGGGGGCCGTCTACGAGCAGTACTTC. Protein: CASSTRQGAVYEQYF. The V call is TRBV19, the J call TRBJ2-7; 10 bases are a match to TRBD1. The CDR3 totals 15 residues. J lost 3 bases, V lost 4 bases, and 6 bases had no gene match. Germline V CDR1 and CDR2: LNHDA, SQIVND (reference sequence).

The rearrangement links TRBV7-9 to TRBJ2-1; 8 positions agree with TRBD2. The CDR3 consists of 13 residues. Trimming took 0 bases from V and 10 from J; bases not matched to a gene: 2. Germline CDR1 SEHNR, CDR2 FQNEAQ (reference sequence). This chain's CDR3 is CASSLAGTREQFF. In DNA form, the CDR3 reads TGTGCCAGCAGCTTAGCCGGGACTAGGGAGCAGTTCTTC. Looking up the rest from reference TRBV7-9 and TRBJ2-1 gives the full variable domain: DTGVSQNPRHKITKRGQNVTFRCDPISEHNRLYWYRQTLGQGPEFLTYFQNEAQLEKSRLLSDRFSAERPKGSFSTLEIQRTEQGDSAMYLCASSLAGTREQFFGPGTRLTVL.

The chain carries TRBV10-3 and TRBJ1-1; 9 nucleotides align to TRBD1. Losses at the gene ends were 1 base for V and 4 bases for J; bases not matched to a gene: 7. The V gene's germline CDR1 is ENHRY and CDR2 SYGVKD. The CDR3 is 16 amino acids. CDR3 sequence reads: CAISEYVGQGSTEAFF. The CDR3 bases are TGTGCCATCAGTGAGTACGTAGGACAGGGGAGCACTGAAGCTTTCTTT.

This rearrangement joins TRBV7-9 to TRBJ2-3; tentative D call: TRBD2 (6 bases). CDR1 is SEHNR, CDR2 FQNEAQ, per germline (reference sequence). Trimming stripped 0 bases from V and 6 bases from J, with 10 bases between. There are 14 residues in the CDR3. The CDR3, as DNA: TGTGCCAGCAGCTTAGCCGGCGGGGTGGATACGCAGTATTTT. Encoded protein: CASSLAGGVDTQYF.

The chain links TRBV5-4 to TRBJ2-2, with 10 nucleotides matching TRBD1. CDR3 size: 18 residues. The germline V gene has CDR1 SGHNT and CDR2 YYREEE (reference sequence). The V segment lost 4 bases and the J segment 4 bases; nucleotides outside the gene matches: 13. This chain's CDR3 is CASSRLPGQGPSTGELFF. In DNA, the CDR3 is TGTGCCAGCAGCAGACTGCCGGGACAGGGGCCTAGCACCGGGGAGCTGTTTTTT. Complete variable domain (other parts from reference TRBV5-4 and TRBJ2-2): ETGVTQSPTHLIKTRGQQVTLRCSSQSGHNTVSWYQQALGQGPQFIFQYYREEENGRGNFPPRFSGLQFPNYSSELNVNALELDDSALYLCASSRLPGQGPSTGELFFGEGSRLTVL.

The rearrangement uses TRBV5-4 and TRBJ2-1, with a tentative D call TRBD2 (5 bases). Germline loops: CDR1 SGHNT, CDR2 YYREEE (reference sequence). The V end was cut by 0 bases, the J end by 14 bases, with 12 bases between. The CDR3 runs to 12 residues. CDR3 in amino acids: CASSLGSLREFF. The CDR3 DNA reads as TGTGCCAGCAGCTTGGGGAGTTTGAGGGAGTTCTTC.

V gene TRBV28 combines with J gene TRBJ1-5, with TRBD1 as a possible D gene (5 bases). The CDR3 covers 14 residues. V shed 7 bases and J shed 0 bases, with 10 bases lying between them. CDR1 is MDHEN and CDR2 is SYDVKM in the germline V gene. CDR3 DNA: TGTGCCAGCACCGGACACGATAGCAATCAGCCCCAGCATTTT. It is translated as CASTGHDSNQPQHF.

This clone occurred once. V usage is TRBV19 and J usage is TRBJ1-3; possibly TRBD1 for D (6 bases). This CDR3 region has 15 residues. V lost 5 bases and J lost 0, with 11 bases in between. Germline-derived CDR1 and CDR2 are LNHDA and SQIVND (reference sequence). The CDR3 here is CASSQATGSGNTIYF. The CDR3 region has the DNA TGTGCCAGTAGTCAGGCGACAGGCTCTGGAAACACCATATATTTT.

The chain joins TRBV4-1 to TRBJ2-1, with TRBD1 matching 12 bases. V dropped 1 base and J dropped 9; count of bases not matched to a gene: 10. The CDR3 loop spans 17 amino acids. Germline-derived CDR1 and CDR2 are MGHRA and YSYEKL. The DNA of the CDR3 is TGCGCCAGCAGCCAAGGATCCCGGGACAGGGGGCTGGGTGAGCAGTTCTTC. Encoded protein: CASSQGSRDRGLGEQFF.

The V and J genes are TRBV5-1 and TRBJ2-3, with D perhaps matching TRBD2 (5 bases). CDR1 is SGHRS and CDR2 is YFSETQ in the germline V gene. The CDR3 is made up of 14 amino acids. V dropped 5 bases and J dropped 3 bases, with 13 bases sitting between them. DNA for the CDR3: TGCGCCAGCAGAAGCGGAGATGCGACAGATACGCAGTATTTT. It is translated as CASRSGDATDTQYF.

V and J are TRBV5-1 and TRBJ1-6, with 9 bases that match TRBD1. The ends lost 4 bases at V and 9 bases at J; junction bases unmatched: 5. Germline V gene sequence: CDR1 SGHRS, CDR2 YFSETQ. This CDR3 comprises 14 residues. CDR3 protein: CASSLGQGISPLHF. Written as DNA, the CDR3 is TGCGCCAGCAGCCTGGGACAGGGAATTTCACCCCTCCACTTT.

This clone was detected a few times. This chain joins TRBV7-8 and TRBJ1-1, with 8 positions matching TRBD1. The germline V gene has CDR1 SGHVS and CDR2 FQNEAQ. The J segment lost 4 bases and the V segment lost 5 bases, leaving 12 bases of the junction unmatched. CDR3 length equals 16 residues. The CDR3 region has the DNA TGTGCCAGCAGCGCAGGGGGCTGGGGTGGTGGCACTGAAGCTTTCTTT. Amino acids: CASSAGGWGGGTEAFF.

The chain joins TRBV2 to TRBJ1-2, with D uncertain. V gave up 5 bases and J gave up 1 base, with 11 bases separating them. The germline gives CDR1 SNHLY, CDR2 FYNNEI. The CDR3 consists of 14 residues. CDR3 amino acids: CASSPTGLNYGYTF. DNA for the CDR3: TGTGCCAGCAGTCCCACGGGTCTTAACTATGGCTACACCTTC.

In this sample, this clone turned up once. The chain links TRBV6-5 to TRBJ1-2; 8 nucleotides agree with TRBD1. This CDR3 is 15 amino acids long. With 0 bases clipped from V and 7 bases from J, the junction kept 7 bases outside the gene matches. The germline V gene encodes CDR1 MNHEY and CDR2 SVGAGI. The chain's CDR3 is CASSYSGQGFVGYTF. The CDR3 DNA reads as TGTGCCAGCAGTTACTCCGGACAGGGTTTCGTTGGCTACACCTTC.

The CDR3 region is CASSLPSGLDNSPLHF. CDR3 coding DNA: TGCGCCAGCAGCCTTCCCAGCGGCCTTGATAATTCACCCCTCCACTTT. J is TRBJ1-6 and V is TRBV4-1; D is unclear. Germline loops: CDR1 MGHRA, CDR2 YSYEKL. V lost 4 bases, J lost 5 bases, and 15 bases lay in between. CDR3 length equals 16 residues.

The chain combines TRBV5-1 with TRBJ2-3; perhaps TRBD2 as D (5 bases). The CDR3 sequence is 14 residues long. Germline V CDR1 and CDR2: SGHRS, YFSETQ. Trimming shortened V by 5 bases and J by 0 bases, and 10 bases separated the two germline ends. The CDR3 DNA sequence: TGCGCCAGCAGGGCGGGCACAAGCACAGATACGCAGTATTTT. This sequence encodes CASRAGTSTDTQYF. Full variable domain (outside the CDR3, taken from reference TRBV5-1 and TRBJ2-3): KAGVTQTPRYLIKTRGQQVTLSCSPISGHRSVSWYQQTPGQGLQFLFEYFSETQRNKGNFPGRFSGRQFSNSRSEMNVSTLELGDSALYLCASRAGTSTDTQYFGPGTRLTVL.

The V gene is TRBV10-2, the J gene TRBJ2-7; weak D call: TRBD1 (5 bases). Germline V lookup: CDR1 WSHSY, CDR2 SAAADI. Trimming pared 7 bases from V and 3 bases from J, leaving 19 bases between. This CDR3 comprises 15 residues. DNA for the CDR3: TGCGCCAGCACTGATATCAGGGCTCGGATCTACGAGCAGTACTTC. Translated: CASTDIRARIYEQYF.

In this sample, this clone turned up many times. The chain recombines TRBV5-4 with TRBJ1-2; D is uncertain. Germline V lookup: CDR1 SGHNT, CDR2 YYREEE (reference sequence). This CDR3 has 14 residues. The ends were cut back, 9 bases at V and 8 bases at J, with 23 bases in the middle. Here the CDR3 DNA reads TGTGCCACGCCATTGCCGAGGGAAGCAAGAGGCTACACCTTC. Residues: CATPLPREARGYTF. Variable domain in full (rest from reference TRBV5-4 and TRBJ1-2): ETGVTQSPTHLIKTRGQQVTLRCSSQSGHNTVSWYQQALGQGPQFIFQYYREEENGRGNFPPRFSGLQFPNYSSELNVNALELDDSALYLCATPLPREARGYTFGSGTRLTVV.

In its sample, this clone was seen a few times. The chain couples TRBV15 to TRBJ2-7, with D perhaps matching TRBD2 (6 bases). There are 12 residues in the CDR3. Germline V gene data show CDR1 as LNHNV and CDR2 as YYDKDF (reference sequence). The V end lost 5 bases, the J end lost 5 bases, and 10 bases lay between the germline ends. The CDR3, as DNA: TGTGCCACCAGCTGGGGGAGGAACGAGCAGTACTTC. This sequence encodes CATSWGRNEQYF.

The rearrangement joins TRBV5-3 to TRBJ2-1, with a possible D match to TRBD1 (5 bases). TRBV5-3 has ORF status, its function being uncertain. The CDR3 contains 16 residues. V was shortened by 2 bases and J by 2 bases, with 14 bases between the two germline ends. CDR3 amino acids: CARSFPRVLTYNEQFF. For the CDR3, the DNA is TGTGCCAGAAGCTTCCCCAGGGTCCTAACCTACAATGAGCAGTTCTTC.

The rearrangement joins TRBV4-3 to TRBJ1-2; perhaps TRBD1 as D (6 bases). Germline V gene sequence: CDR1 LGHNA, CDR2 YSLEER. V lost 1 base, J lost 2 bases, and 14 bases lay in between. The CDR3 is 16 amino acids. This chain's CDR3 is CASSQVGGRGNYGYTF. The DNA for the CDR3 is TGCGCCAGCAGCCAAGTTGGGGGCAGGGGAAACTATGGCTACACCTTC.

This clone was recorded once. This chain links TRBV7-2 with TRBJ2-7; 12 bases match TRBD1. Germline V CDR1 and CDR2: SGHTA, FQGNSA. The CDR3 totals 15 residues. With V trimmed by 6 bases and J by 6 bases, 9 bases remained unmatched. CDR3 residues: CASSQHGTGGLEQYF. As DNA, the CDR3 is TGTGCCAGCAGTCAGCACGGGACAGGGGGCCTCGAGCAGTACTTC.